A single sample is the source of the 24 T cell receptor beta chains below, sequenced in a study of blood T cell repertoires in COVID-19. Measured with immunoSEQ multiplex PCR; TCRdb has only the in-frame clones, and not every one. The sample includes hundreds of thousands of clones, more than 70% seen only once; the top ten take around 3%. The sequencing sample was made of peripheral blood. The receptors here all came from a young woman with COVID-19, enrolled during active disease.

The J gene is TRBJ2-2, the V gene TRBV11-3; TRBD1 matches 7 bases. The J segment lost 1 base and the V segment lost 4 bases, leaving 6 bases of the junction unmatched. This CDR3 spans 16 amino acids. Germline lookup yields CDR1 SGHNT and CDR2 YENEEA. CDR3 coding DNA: TGTGCCAGCAGCTCAGAAGGGACAGAGAACACCGGGGAGCTGTTTTTT. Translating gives CASSSEGTENTGELFF. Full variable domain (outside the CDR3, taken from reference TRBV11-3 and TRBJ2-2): EAGVVQSPRYKIIEKKQPVAFWCNPISGHNTLYWYLQNLGQGPELLIRYENEEAVDDSQLPKDRFSAERLKGVDSTLKIQPAELGDSAVYLCASSSEGTENTGELFFGEGSRLTVL.

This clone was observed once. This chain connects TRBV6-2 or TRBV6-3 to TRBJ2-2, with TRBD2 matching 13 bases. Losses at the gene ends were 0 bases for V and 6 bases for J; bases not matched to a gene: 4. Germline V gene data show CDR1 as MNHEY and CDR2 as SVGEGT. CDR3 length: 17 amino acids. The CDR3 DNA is TGTGCCAGCAGTTACTCGGAACTAGCGGGAGGGCCCGGGGAGCTGTTTTTT. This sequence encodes CASSYSELAGGPGELFF.

The CDR3 loop reads CASSPKGGLPRETQYF. The CDR3 DNA sequence: TGTGCCAGCAGCCCCAAAGGTGGACTCCCGAGGGAGACCCAGTACTTC. This sequence joins TRBV27 and TRBJ2-5, with D perhaps TRBD2 (5 bases). The ends were cut back, 6 bases at V and 5 bases at J, with 22 bases in the middle. Germline values: CDR1 MNHEY, CDR2 SMNVEV (reference sequence). This CDR3 is 16 amino acids long.

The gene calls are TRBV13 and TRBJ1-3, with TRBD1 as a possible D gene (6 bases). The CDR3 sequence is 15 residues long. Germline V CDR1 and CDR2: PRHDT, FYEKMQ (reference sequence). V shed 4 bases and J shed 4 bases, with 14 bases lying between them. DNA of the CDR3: TGTGCCAGCAGCTGGGATACCGGACAGGGAAACACCATATATTTT. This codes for CASSWDTGQGNTIYF.

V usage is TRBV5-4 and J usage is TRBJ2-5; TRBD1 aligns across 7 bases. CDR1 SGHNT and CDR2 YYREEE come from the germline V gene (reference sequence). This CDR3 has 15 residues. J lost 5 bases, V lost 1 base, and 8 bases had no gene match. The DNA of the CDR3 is TGTGCCAGCAGCTTGATTGGGACAGATTGGGAGACCCAGTACTTC. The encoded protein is CASSLIGTDWETQYF.

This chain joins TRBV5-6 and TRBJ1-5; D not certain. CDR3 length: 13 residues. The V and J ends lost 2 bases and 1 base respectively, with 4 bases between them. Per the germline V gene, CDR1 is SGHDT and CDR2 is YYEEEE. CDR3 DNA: TGTGCCAGCAGCTTTGGCAGCAATCAGCCCCAGCATTTT. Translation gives CASSFGSNQPQHF.

CDR3 sequence: CASSLVASGGRALLDQETQYF. The CDR3 DNA sequence: TGTGCCAGCAGTTTAGTCGCGTCGGGCGGGAGGGCCCTCTTGGACCAAGAGACCCAGTACTTC. The genes are TRBV28 and TRBJ2-5; 9 nucleotides agree with TRBD2. Germline V gives CDR1 MDHEN, CDR2 SYDVKM. After removal of 2 bases from V and 0 bases from J, the junction contained 19 bases not matched to a gene. CDR3 length: 21 amino acids.

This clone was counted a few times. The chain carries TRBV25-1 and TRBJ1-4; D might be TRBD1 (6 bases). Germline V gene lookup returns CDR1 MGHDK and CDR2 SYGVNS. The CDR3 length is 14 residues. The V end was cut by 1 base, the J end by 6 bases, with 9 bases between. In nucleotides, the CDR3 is TGTGCCAGCAGTGAATTGGGGACATATGAAAAACTGTTTTTT. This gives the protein CASSELGTYEKLFF.

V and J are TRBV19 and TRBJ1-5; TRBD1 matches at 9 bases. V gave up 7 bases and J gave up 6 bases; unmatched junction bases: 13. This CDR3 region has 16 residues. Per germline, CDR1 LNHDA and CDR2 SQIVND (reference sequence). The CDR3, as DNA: TGTGCCAGTACCCCAGGACAGGGGAGAAGGGGTCAGCCCCAGCATTTT. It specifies CASTPGQGRRGQPQHF.

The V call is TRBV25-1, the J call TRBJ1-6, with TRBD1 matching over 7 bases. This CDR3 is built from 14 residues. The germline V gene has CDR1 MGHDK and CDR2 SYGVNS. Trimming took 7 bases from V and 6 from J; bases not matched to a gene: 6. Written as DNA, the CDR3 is TGTGCCAGCACACCGGGACAGCGTAATTCACCCCTCCACTTT. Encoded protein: CASTPGQRNSPLHF. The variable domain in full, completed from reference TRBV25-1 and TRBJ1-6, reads EADIYQTPRYLVIGTGKKITLECSQTMGHDKMYWYQQDPGMELHLIHYSYGVNSTEKGDLSSESTVSRIRTEHFPLTLESARPSHTSQYLCASTPGQRNSPLHFGNGTRLTVT.

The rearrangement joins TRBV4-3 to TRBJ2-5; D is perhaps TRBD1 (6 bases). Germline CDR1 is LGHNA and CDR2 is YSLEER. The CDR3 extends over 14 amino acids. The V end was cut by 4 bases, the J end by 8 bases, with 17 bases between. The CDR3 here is CASSPTGTYPTQYF. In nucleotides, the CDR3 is TGCGCCAGCAGCCCGACGGGGACATATCCAACCCAGTACTTC.

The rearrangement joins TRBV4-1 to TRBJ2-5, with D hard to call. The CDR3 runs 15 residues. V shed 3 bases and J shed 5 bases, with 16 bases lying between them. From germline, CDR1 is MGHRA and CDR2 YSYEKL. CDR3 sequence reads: CASSHAGSLKETQYF. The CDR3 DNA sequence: TGCGCCAGCAGCCATGCCGGGTCCCTAAAGGAGACCCAGTACTTC.

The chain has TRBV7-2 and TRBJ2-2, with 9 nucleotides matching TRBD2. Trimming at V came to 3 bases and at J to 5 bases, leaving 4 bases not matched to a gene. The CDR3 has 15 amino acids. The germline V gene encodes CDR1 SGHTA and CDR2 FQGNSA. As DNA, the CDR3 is TGTGCCAGCAGCTTGCGGGAGGGCCGGACCGGGGAGCTGTTTTTT. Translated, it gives CASSLREGRTGELFF.

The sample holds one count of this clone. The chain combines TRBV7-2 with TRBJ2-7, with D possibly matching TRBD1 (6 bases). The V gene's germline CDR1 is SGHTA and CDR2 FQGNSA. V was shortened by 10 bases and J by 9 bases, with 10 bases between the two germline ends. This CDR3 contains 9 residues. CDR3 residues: CATPRGQYV. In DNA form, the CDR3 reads TGTGCCACCCCCAGGGGGCAGTACGTC.

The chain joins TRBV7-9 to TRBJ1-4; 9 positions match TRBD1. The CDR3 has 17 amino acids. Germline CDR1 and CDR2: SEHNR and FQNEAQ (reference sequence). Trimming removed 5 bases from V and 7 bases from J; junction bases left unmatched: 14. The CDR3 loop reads CASSEGTGTSSREKLFF. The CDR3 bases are TGTGCCAGCAGCGAAGGGACAGGGACGTCCTCCCGTGAAAAACTGTTTTTT. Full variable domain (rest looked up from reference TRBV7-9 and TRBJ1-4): DTGVSQNPRHKITKRGQNVTFRCDPISEHNRLYWYRQTLGQGPEFLTYFQNEAQLEKSRLLSDRFSAERPKGSFSTLEIQRTEQGDSAMYLCASSEGTGTSSREKLFFGSGTQLSVL.

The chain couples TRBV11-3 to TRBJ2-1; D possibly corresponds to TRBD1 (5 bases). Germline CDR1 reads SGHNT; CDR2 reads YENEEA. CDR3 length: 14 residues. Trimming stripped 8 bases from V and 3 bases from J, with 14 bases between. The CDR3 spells CASSWGRVYNEQFF. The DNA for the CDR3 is TGTGCCAGCTCTTGGGGCAGGGTCTACAATGAGCAGTTCTTC.

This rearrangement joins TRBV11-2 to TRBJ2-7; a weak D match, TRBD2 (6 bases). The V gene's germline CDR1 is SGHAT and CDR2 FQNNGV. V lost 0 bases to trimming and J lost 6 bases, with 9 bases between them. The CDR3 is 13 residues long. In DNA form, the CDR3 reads TGTGCCAGCAGCTTAGAGGGAGGAAGCGAGCAGTACGTC. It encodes CASSLEGGSEQYV.

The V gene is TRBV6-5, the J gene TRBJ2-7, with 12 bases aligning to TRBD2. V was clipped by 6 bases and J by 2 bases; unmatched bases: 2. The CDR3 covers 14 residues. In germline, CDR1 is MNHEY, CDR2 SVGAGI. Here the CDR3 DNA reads TGTGCCAGCAGGAGGACTAGCGGGGCCTACGAGCAGTACTTC. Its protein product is CASRRTSGAYEQYF.

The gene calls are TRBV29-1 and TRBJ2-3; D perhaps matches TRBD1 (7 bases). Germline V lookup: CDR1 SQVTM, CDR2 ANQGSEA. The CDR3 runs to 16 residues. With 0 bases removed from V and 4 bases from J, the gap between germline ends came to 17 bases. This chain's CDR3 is CSVEDLEGALADTQYF. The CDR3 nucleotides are TGCAGCGTTGAAGATCTGGAGGGGGCGCTTGCAGATACGCAGTATTTT.

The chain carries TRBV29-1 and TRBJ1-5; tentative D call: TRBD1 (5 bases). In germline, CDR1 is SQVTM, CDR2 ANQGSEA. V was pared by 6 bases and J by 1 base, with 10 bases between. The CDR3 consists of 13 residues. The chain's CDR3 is CSVRKGSNQPQHF. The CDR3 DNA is TGCAGCGTGCGCAAGGGGAGCAATCAGCCCCAGCATTTT.

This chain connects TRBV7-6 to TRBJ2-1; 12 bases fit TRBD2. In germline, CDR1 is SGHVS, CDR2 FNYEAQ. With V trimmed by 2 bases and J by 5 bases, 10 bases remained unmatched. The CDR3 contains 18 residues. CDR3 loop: CASSLLTSGSIVDNEQFF. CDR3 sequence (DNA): TGTGCCAGCAGCTTATTGACTAGCGGGAGTATTGTGGACAATGAGCAGTTCTTC.

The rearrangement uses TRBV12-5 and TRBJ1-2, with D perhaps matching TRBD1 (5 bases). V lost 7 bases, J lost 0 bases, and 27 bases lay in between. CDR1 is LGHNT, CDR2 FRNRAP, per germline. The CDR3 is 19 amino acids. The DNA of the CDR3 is TGTGCTAGTGCTCCACCCATCCCCCAGGGCGACCTTACTAACTATGGCTACACCTTC. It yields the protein CASAPPIPQGDLTNYGYTF.

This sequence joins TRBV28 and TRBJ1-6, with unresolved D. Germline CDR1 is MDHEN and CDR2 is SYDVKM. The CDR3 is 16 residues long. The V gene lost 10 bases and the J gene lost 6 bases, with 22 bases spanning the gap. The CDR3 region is CATLSPPPRSNSPLHF. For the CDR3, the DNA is TGTGCCACCCTCTCTCCCCCCCCTCGGAGTAATTCACCCCTCCACTTT.

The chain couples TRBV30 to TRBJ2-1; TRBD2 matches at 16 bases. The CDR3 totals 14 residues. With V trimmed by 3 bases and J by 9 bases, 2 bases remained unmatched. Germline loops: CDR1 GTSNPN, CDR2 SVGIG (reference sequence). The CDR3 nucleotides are TGTGCCTGGAGGGGACTAGCGGGAGGGGGTGAGCAGTTCTTC. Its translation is CAWRGLAGGGEQFF.